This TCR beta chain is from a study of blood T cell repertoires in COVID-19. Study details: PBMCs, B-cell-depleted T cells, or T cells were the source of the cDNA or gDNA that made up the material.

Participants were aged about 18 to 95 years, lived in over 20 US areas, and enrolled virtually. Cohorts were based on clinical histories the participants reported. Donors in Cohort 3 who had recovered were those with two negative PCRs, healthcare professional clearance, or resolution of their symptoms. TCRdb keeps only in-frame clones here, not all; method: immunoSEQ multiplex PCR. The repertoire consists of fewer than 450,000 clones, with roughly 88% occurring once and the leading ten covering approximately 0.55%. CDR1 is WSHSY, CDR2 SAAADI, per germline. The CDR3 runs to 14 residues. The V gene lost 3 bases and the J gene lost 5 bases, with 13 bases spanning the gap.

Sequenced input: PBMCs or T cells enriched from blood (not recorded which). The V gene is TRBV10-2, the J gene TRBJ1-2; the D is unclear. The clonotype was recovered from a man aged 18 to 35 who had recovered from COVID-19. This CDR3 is CASSDNGQVYGYTF. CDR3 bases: TGCGCCAGCAGTGATAATGGGCAGGTATATGGCTACACCTTC.